This T cell receptor (beta chain) was obtained from a study of T cell changes during pregnancy in multiple sclerosis (dated by TCRdb to about 2019). For the wider study: Changes in the T cell repertoire over the course of pregnancy were examined in this study in women with multiple sclerosis.

Notes on this clone: The specificity of this receptor is unknown. Per-base quality was not reported, and no clone a single base away is much larger than it.

The library was produced with the immunoSEQ multiplex PCR assay. TCRdb limited this immuneACCESS table to in-frame rearrangements with V and J called. A share of clones is missing; checked studies link under half to unresolved V genes, and the rest is unexplained. The sample yields roughly 60,000 clones; around 90% were counted once. Jointly, the top ten make up about 0.85% of the sample. The sample here was peripheral blood, taken before pregnancy. The TCR originated in a female donor with multiple sclerosis, enrolled in a pregnancy study.

In nucleotides, the sequence is TGCAGCGTTTTGGCAGGTAGCAACGTCCTGACTTTC. Its translation is CSVLAGSNVLTF. The V and J segments used are TRBV29-1 and TRBJ2-6, with no confidently assigned D gene. V loses 5 bases of germline sequence and J loses 9 bases, and the interval between the two ends is 11 bases. Reading the germline V gene gives CDR1 SQVTM and CDR2 ANQGSEA. The CDR3, from cysteine to phenylalanine, totals 12 residues. Left in the record is the CDR3 DNA by itself, 36 bases read in frame from the first base.